The 11 T cell receptor beta chains reported below all come from one sample, sequenced in a study of T-cell reconstitution after alpha-beta-depleted transplantation in children. The TCRbeta library incorporated unique molecular identifiers. One entry per CDR3 protein, called by TCRdb with MiXCR from the PCR reads. Of around 480,000 distinct CDR3 sequences in the sample, approximately 30% were seen once. The specimen comprised PBMCs from the stem cell graft donor, sampled from the stem cell graft. The receptors come from a human donor who donated a stem cell graft to a child with aplastic anemia.

The V and J genes are TRBV7-2 and TRBJ2-2, with 11 nucleotides matching TRBD2. With 5 bases clipped from V and 1 base from J, the junction kept 3 bases outside the gene matches. The length of the CDR3 is 16 residues. Germline V gene data show CDR1 as SGHTA and CDR2 as FQGNSA. CDR3 protein: CASSHGTSGNTGELFF. Here the CDR3 DNA reads TGTGCCAGCAGCCATGGGACTAGCGGGAACACCGGGGAGCTGTTTTTT.

This clonotype turned up a few times. This chain joins TRBV6-1 and TRBJ1-5; TRBD1 matches at 7 bases. Trimming took 6 bases from V and 0 from J; bases not matched to a gene: 8. Germline V CDR1 and CDR2: MNHNS, SASEGT. The CDR3 has 16 amino acids. This CDR3 is CASSLLGQDSNQPQHF. For the CDR3, the DNA is TGTGCCAGCAGCCTTCTCGGACAGGATAGCAATCAGCCCCAGCATTTT.

The V gene is TRBV4-3, the J gene TRBJ2-1, with TRBD2 matching over 10 bases. Germline CDR1 and CDR2: LGHNA and YSLEER. The CDR3 length is 16 residues. The V segment lost 1 base and the J segment 5 bases; nucleotides outside the gene matches: 5. CDR3 protein: CASSQVTAGGNNEQFF. In nucleotides, the CDR3 is TGCGCCAGCAGCCAAGTCACAGCGGGAGGGAACAATGAGCAGTTCTTC.

This chain links TRBV29-1 with TRBJ2-1; 9 bases align to TRBD1. This CDR3 comprises 15 residues. Trimming took 6 bases from V and 4 from J; bases not matched to a gene: 10. Germline loops: CDR1 SQVTM, CDR2 ANQGSEA. Here the CDR3 DNA reads TGCAGCGTGGCCACCGGGACAGGGTATTACAATGAGCAGTTCTTC. It is translated as CSVATGTGYYNEQFF.

In its sample, this clonotype was seen a few times. The J gene is TRBJ1-2, the V gene TRBV11-2; D is perhaps TRBD1 (6 bases). Germline V gene lookup returns CDR1 SGHAT and CDR2 FQNNGV. The CDR3 spans 13 residues. The V end was cut by 0 bases, the J end by 6 bases, with 8 bases between. Here the CDR3 reads CASSLDRGHGYTF. The CDR3 DNA follows: TGTGCCAGCAGCTTAGACAGGGGCCATGGCTACACCTTC.

This clonotype was found a few times. This chain connects TRBV20-1 to TRBJ2-1; 8 bases agree with TRBD2. Trimming at V came to 0 bases and at J to 2 bases, leaving 6 bases not matched to a gene. Germline V gene data show CDR1 as DFQATT and CDR2 as SNEGSKA (reference sequence). This CDR3 spans 16 amino acids. The CDR3 is CSARDSLAATYNEQFF. For the CDR3, the DNA is TGCAGTGCTAGAGATTCACTAGCGGCCACCTACAATGAGCAGTTCTTC.

The chain employs TRBV5-1 and TRBJ2-3; 10 nucleotides agree with TRBD2. CDR3 size: 17 residues. CDR1 is SGHRS and CDR2 is YFSETQ in the germline V gene. The J segment lost 3 bases and the V segment lost 4 bases, leaving 11 bases of the junction unmatched. In DNA form, the CDR3 reads TGCGCCAGCAGCAGGGAGGCTAGCGGGAGAGGGACAGATACGCAGTATTTT. Translation gives CASSREASGRGTDTQYF.

The chain recombines TRBV4-2 with TRBJ2-7; 10 positions match TRBD2. The CDR3 runs to 17 residues. CDR1 and CDR2 (germline): LGHNA, YNFKEQ. V gave up 0 bases and J gave up 4 bases; unmatched junction bases: 9. As DNA, the CDR3 is TGTGCCAGCAGCCAAGACGTAGCGGGAGGTCAGCTGTACGAGCAGTACTTC. This gives the protein CASSQDVAGGQLYEQYF.

This clonotype was seen at least ten times. The chain recombines TRBV14 with TRBJ2-5; 8 bases align to TRBD1. CDR1 and CDR2 from the germline V gene are SGHDN and FVKESK. J gave up 2 bases and V 7 bases, and 6 bases lay outside the gene matches. The CDR3 is 14 residues long. The CDR3 is CASNQGARQETQYF. For the CDR3, the DNA is TGTGCCAGCAACCAGGGGGCCCGACAAGAGACCCAGTACTTC.

This clonotype was counted a few times. The V gene is TRBV11-2, the J gene TRBJ1-4; the D gene is possibly TRBD1 (5 bases). This CDR3 is 15 amino acids long. V lost 1 base and J 5 bases, leaving 11 bases between the germline ends. Per germline, CDR1 SGHAT and CDR2 FQNNGV. CDR3 sequence (DNA): TGTGCCAGCAGCTTAGGTGGGGGTTTAAATGAAAAACTGTTTTTT. This codes for CASSLGGGLNEKLFF. The full variable domain, with the rest looked up from reference TRBV11-2 and TRBJ1-4, is EAGVAQSPRYKIIEKRQSVAFWCNPISGHATLYWYQQILGQGPKLLIQFQNNGVVDDSQLPKDRFSAERLKGVDSTLKIQPAKLEDSAVYLCASSLGGGLNEKLFFGSGTQLSVL.

The chain links TRBV7-2 to TRBJ2-5, with 8 bases fitting TRBD2. Trimming at V came to 3 bases and at J to 2 bases, leaving 8 bases not matched to a gene. The CDR3 runs to 16 residues. From germline, CDR1 is SGHTA and CDR2 FQGNSA. The CDR3 loop reads CASSFVAGGTQETQYF. CDR3 DNA sequence: TGTGCCAGCAGCTTCGTCGCGGGAGGCACACAAGAGACCCAGTACTTC.